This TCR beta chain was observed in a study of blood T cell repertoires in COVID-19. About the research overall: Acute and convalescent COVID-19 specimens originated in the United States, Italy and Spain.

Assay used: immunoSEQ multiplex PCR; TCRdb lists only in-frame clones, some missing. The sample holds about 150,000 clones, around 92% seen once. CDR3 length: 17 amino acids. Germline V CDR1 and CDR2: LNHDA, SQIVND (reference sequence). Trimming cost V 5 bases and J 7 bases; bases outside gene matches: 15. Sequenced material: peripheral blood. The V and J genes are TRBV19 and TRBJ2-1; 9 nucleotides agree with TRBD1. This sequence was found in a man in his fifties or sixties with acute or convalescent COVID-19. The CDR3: CASSPQSWTGAGNEQFF. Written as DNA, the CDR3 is TGTGCCAGTAGTCCCCAGTCCTGGACAGGGGCTGGGAATGAGCAGTTCTTC.